This TCR beta chain was identified in a study of T-cell memory formation after mild COVID-19. Study overall: The TCR clusters were mostly specific to one donor. Findings and caveats of the study: Some clones that responded turned up in pre-infection memory, which suggests that cross-reactive memory joined in. CD4+ contracting clones were mainly CM and EM; CD8+ ones, EMRA.

A 5'RACE reaction primed in the constant segment made cDNA libraries of TCR alpha and TCR beta, and these carried sample barcodes and UMIs. TCRdb reprocessed the 5' RACE reads with MiXCR, giving one entry per CDR3 protein. This sample has about 200,000 distinct CDR3 sequences, with around 19% found just once. Trimming left V 1 base short and J 0 bases short, with 9 bases between. The CDR3 extends over 15 amino acids. Germline CDR1 is LNHNV and CDR2 is YYDKDF (reference sequence). This clonotype was seen a few times. Its target is not known. The rearrangement joins TRBV15 to TRBJ1-2; unclear D gene. Sequenced input: PBMCs or a T cell subset sorted from them (not recorded which). The TCR sequence derives from an adult woman who had mild COVID-19 (a few samples of this study predate the infection). Cell type and time point are not known. This chain's CDR3 is CATSRASGSNYGYTF. CDR3 DNA sequence: TGTGCCACCAGCAGAGCGTCGGGATCTAACTATGGCTACACCTTC.